The 13 T cell receptor beta chains presented below share a single source sample, sequenced in a study of shared clonotypes between healthy human individuals. Clones were read by immunoSEQ multiplex PCR, and TCRdb kept only the in-frame ones, dropping some. The top ten clones hold 0.13% of a sample with some 2,100,000 clones, 90% to 96% of them seen once. The sequenced sample consisted of naive CD4+ T cells sorted from blood. Specified subset: CD45RA+ positively selected. These receptors came from a man aged 18 to 30 in good health.

This clone was detected once. V gene TRBV13 combines with J gene TRBJ1-2; 8 nucleotides line up with TRBD1. This CDR3 contains 16 residues. The germline gives CDR1 PRHDT, CDR2 FYEKMQ (reference sequence). The ends lost 0 bases at V and 4 bases at J; junction bases unmatched: 7. The CDR3 here is CASSLGQGRGLYGYTF. The CDR3 DNA is TGTGCCAGCAGCTTAGGCCAGGGCAGGGGGCTCTATGGCTACACCTTC.

Points on this clone: Other DNA sequences in this sample translate to the same CDR3. V and J are TRBV11-3 and TRBJ1-1; D not certain. In germline, CDR1 is SGHNT, CDR2 YENEEA. The CDR3 runs 13 residues. The V end lost 5 bases, the J end lost 1 base, and 8 bases lay between the germline ends. Here the CDR3 DNA reads TGTGCCAGCAGCCTTCAAGAGAACACTGAAGCTTTCTTT. Its protein is CASSLQENTEAFF.

As for this clone: Other DNA sequences from this sample encode an identical CDR3 as well. The J gene is TRBJ2-7, the V gene TRBV20-1; D possibly corresponds to TRBD1 (5 bases). Trimming took off 4 bases at V and 3 bases at J, with 7 bases between the two ends. The CDR3 runs to 11 residues. Germline values: CDR1 DFQATT, CDR2 SNEGSKA (reference sequence). CDR3 nucleotides: TGCAGTGCTAACCAGGGCTACGAGCAGTACTTC. Protein sequence: CSANQGYEQYF.

This chain connects TRBV5-4 to TRBJ2-4; TRBD1 matches at 9 bases. With V trimmed by 4 bases and J by 8 bases, 7 bases remained unmatched. Per the germline V gene, CDR1 is SGHNT and CDR2 is YYREEE (reference sequence). The CDR3 sequence is 14 residues long. The CDR3 DNA sequence: TGTGCCAGCAGCCCCCGACAGGGGGAGGACATTCAGTACTTC. Its protein product is CASSPRQGEDIQYF.

V gene TRBV6-6 combines with J gene TRBJ2-7; D is unclear. The CDR3 runs 12 residues. Per the germline V gene, CDR1 is MNHNY and CDR2 is SVGAGI (reference sequence). Trimming removed 0 bases at V and 5 bases at J, with 5 bases between. CDR3 sequence: CASSYSLDEQYF. The CDR3 coding sequence is TGTGCCAGCAGTTACTCTCTGGACGAGCAGTACTTC.

The V and J genes are TRBV6-5 and TRBJ1-1, with D hard to call. Trimming removed 6 bases from V and 7 bases from J, with 12 bases in between. From germline, CDR1 is MNHEY and CDR2 SVGAGI. The CDR3 consists of 12 residues. CDR3 amino acids: CASSRVGFEAFF. The CDR3 bases are TGTGCCAGCAGCCGCGTGGGATTTGAAGCTTTCTTT.

The genes are TRBV13 and TRBJ2-5; TRBD1 aligns across 7 bases. The CDR3 runs to 15 residues. Germline V lookup: CDR1 PRHDT, CDR2 FYEKMQ (reference sequence). Trimming at V came to 5 bases and at J to 5 bases, leaving 11 bases not matched to a gene. The CDR3 spells CASSHTGVFEETQYF. The CDR3 DNA sequence: TGTGCCAGCAGCCATACAGGGGTTTTTGAGGAGACCCAGTACTTC. The full variable domain, rest sourced from reference TRBV13 and TRBJ2-5, is AAGVIQSPRHLIKEKRETATLKCYPIPRHDTVYWYQQGPGQDPQFLISFYEKMQSDKGSIPDRFSAQQFSDYHSELNMSSLELGDSALYFCASSHTGVFEETQYFGPGTRLLVL.

The chain employs TRBV7-2 and TRBJ1-1, with D hard to call. In germline, CDR1 is SGHTA, CDR2 FQGNSA. V was cut by 3 bases and J by 1 base, with 15 bases left in between. This CDR3 is 16 amino acids long. Written as DNA, the CDR3 is TGTGCCAGCAGCTTCTTCGGACTTCCTGGGAACACTGAAGCTTTCTTT. It yields the protein CASSFFGLPGNTEAFF.

The chain recombines TRBV6-5 with TRBJ2-7; a possible D gene is TRBD2 (5 bases). Trimming left V 5 bases short and J 1 base short, with 12 bases between. This CDR3 region has 14 residues. CDR1 MNHEY and CDR2 SVGAGI come from the germline V gene. Here the CDR3 reads CASSREGGSYEQYF. For the CDR3, the DNA is TGTGCCAGCAGTCGAGAAGGCGGGTCCTACGAGCAGTACTTC.

The count of this clone is one. The chain recombines TRBV6-6 with TRBJ2-7, with a possible D match to TRBD1 (7 bases). The V gene's germline CDR1 is MNHNY and CDR2 SVGAGI (reference sequence). The CDR3 runs to 14 residues. V lost 5 bases, J lost 3 bases, and 14 bases lay in between. This CDR3 reads CASSAGQNYYEQYF. The CDR3 DNA reads TGTGCCAGCAGTGCGGGACAGAATTACTACGAGCAGTACTTC.

The chain recombines TRBV29-1 with TRBJ1-1, with D possibly being TRBD1 (5 bases). The germline gives CDR1 SQVTM, CDR2 ANQGSEA. V lost 4 bases and J lost 6, with 15 bases in between. The CDR3 has 13 amino acids. In DNA, the CDR3 is TGCAGCGTTGCCGAGGGGATGTGGTCTGAAGCTTTCTTT. This translates into CSVAEGMWSEAFF.

The J gene is TRBJ2-3, the V gene TRBV19; D may correspond to TRBD1 or TRBD2 (5 bases each). Germline loops: CDR1 LNHDA, CDR2 SQIVND (reference sequence). This CDR3 comprises 15 residues. V was cut by 0 bases and J by 1 base, with 8 bases left in between. CDR3 residues: CASSIDWGRTDTQYF. The CDR3 nucleotides are TGTGCCAGTAGTATAGATTGGGGACGCACAGATACGCAGTATTTT. Looking up the rest from reference TRBV19 and TRBJ2-3 gives the full variable domain: DGGITQSPKYLFRKEGQNVTLSCEQNLNHDAMYWYRQDPGQGLRLIYYSQIVNDFQKGDIAEGYSVSREKKESFPLTVTSAQKNPTAFYLCASSIDWGRTDTQYFGPGTRLTVL.

V gene TRBV5-6 combines with J gene TRBJ2-1; 9 bases are a match to TRBD1. Germline CDR1 SGHDT, CDR2 YYEEEE. CDR3 size: 16 residues. Trimming removed 4 bases from V and 3 bases from J; junction bases left unmatched: 8. This CDR3 reads CASSPGQGRDYNEQFF. The CDR3 DNA sequence: TGTGCCAGCAGCCCGGGACAGGGTAGGGACTACAATGAGCAGTTCTTC.